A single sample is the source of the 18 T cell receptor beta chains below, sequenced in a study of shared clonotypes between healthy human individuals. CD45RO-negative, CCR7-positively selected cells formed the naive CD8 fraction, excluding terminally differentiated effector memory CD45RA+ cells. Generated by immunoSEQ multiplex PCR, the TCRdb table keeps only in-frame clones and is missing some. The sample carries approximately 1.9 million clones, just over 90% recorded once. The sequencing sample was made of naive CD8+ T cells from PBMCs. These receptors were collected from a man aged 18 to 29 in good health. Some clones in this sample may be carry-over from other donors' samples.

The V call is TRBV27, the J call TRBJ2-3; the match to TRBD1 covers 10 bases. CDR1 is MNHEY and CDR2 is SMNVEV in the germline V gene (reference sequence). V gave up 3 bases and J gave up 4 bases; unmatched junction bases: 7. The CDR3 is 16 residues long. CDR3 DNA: TGTGCCAGCAGTTTCCGCGGACAGGGGGGCCCAGATACGCAGTATTTT. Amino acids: CASSFRGQGGPDTQYF.

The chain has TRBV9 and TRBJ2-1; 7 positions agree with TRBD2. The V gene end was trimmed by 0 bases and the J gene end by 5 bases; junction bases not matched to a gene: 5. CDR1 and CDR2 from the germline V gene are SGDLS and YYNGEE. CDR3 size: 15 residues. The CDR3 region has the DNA TGTGCCAGCAGCGTAGGGGGACTACCCGACAATGAGCAGTTCTTC. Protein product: CASSVGGLPDNEQFF.

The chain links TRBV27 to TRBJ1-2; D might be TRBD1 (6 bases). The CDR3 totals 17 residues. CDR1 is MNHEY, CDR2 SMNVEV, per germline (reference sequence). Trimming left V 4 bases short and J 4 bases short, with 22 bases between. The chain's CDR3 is CASSSPSFEGVFYGYTF. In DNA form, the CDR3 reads TGTGCCAGCAGTTCTCCCTCTTTTGAGGGGGTGTTCTATGGCTACACCTTC.

DNA of the CDR3: TGTGCCAGCAGCTTGGTCGTGGGACAGGGCTACGAGCAGTACTTC. This sequence encodes CASSLVVGQGYEQYF. The chain couples TRBV5-6 to TRBJ2-7, with 9 bases fitting TRBD1. Germline lookup yields CDR1 SGHDT and CDR2 YYEEEE. This CDR3 comprises 15 residues. With 0 bases clipped from V and 3 bases from J, the junction kept 4 bases outside the gene matches.

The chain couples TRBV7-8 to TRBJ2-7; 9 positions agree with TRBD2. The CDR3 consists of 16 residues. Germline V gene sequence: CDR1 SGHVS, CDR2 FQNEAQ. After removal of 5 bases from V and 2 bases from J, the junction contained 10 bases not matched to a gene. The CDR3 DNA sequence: TGTGCCAGCAGCATCCTAGCGGGATCATCGCCCTACGAGCAGTACTTC. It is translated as CASSILAGSSPYEQYF.

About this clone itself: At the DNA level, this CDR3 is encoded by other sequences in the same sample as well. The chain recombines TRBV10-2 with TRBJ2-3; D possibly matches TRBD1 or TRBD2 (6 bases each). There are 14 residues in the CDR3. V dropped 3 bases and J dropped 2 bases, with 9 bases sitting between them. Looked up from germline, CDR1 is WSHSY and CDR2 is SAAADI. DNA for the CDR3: TGCGCCAGCAGTGATGGGGGGCTCACAGATACGCAGTATTTT. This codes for CASSDGGLTDTQYF.

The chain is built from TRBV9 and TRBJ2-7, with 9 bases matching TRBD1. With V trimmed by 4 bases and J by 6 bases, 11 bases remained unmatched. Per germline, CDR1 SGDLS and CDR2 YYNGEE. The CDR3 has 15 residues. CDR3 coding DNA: TGTGCCAGCAGCCCCAGGACAGGGGTATTACCCGAGCAGTACTTC. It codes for CASSPRTGVLPEQYF.

The CDR3 nucleotides read TGCAGCGTTGAACGCAGGGAGGGGAACACTGAAGCTTTCTTT. Its translation: CSVERREGNTEAFF. The chain joins TRBV29-1 to TRBJ1-1; TRBD1 is a possible D gene (5 bases). Germline assignment: CDR1 SQVTM and CDR2 ANQGSEA. Trimming left V 2 bases short and J 1 base short, with 11 bases between. CDR3 size: 14 residues.

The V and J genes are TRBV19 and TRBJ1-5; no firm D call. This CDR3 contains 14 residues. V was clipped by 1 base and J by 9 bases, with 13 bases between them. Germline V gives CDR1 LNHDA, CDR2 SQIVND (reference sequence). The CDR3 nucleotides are TGTGCCAGTAGTATAGGGATCAGATCGATGCCCCAGCATTTT. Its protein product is CASSIGIRSMPQHF.

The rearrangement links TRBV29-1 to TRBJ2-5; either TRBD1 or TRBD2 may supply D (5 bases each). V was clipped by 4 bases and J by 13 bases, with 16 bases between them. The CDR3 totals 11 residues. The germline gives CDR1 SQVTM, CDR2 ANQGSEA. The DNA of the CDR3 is TGCAGCGTTGCCCTGGGGGATAACCTGTACTTC. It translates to CSVALGDNLYF.

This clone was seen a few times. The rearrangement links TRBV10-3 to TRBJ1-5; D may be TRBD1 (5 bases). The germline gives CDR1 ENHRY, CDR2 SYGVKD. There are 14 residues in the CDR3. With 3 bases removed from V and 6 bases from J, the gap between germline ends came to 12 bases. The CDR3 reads CAISESGIRQPQHF. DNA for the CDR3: TGTGCCATCAGTGAATCAGGGATTCGTCAGCCCCAGCATTTT.

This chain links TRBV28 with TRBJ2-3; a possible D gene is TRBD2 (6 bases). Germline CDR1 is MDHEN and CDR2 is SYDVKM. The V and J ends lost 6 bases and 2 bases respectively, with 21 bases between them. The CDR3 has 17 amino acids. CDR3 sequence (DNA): TGTGCCAGCAGCCATGGCCCGCTAGCGCCTAACACAGATACGCAGTATTTT. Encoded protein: CASSHGPLAPNTDTQYF.

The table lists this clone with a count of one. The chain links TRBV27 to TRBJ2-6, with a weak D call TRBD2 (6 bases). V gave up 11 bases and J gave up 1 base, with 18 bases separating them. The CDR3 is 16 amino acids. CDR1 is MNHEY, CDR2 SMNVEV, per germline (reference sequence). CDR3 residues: CAPAGFWRSGANVLTF. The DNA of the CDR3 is TGTGCCCCGGCGGGGTTCTGGCGGTCTGGGGCCAACGTCCTGACTTTC.

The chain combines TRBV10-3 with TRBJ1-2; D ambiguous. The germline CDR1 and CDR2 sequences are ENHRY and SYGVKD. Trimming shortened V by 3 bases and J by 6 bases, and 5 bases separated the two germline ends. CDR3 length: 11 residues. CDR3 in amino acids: CAISDGNGYTF. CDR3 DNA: TGTGCCATCAGTGATGGGAATGGCTACACCTTC.

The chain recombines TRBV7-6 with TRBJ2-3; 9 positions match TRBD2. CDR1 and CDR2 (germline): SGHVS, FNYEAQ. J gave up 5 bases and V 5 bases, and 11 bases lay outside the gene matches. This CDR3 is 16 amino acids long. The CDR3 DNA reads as TGTGCCAGCAGCCCCGCGCTTAGCGGGAGAGGAGATACGCAGTATTTT. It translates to CASSPALSGRGDTQYF.

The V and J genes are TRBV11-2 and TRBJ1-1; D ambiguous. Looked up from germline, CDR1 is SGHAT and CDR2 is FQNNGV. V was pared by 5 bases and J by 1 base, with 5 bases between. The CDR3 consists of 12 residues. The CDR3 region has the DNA TGTGCCAGCAGCCCGGCGAACACTGAAGCTTTCTTT. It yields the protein CASSPANTEAFF.

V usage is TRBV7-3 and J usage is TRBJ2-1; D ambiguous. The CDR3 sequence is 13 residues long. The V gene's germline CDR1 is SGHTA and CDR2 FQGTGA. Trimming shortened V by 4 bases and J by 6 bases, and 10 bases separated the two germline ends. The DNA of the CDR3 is TGTGCCAGCAGCTCCACTTTGAGCAATGAGCAGTTCTTC. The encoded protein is CASSSTLSNEQFF.

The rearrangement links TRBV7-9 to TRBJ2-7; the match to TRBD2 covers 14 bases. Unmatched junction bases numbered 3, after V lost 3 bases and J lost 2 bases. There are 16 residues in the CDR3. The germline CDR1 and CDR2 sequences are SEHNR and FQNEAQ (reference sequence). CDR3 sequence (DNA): TGTGCCAGCAGCTTGGGACTAGCGGGAGAGACCTACGAGCAGTACTTC. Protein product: CASSLGLAGETYEQYF.